The clone carrying this TCR beta chain occurred a few times. The antigen is unknown. This entry is derived from a study of CD8 T cells in ankylosing spondylitis. Making the TCR beta libraries involved quantitative 5'-RACE with molecular barcodes. TCRdb re-called the 5' RACE reads through MiXCR, storing one row per CDR3 protein. The sample contains approximately 25,000 distinct CDR3 sequences, over 7% of which appear only once. This CDR3 spans 15 amino acids. Study-wide results and limits: Disease-linked clones reportedly showed significant enrichment in matched ankylosing spondylitis synovial fluid. Disease-associated clones were CD8+ and fairly uncommon in peripheral blood.

The sequence came from a male donor with ankylosing spondylitis or in good health (not recorded which). The chain combines TRBV21-1 with TRBJ1-1; the D call TRBD1 from the table was never checked on the DNA. TRBV21-1 is a known pseudogene. Sequencing was performed on blood. This CDR3 is CASSNETGGIGEAFF. DNA for the CDR3: TGTGCCAGCAGCAATGAGACAGGGGGTATCGGTGAAGCTTTCTTT.